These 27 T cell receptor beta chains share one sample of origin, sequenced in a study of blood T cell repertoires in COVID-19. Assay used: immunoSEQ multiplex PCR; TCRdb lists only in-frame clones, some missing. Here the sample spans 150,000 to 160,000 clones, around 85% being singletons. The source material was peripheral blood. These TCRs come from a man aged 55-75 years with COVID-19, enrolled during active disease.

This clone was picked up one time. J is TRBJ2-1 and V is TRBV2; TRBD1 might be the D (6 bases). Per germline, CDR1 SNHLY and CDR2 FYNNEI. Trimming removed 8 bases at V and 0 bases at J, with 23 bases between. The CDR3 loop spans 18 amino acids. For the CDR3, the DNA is TGTGCCAGCTCCGGACAGCCGAGACCGGCAAGCTCCTACAATGAGCAGTTCTTC. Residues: CASSGQPRPASSYNEQFF.

CDR3 region: CASSIAQGSYNEQFF. The CDR3 nucleotides read TGTGCCAGTAGTATTGCGCAGGGATCCTACAATGAGCAGTTCTTC. This chain connects TRBV19 to TRBJ2-1, with D possibly being TRBD1 (5 bases). The V and J ends lost 3 bases and 1 base respectively, with 10 bases between them. CDR1 LNHDA and CDR2 SQIVND come from the germline V gene (reference sequence). The CDR3 spans 15 residues.

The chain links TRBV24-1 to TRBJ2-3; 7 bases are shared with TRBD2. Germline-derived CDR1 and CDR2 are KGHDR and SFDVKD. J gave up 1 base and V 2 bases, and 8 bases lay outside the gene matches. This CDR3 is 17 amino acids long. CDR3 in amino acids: CATSDSPLARGTDTQYF. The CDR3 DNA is TGTGCCACCAGTGATTCTCCACTAGCGAGAGGCACAGATACGCAGTATTTT.

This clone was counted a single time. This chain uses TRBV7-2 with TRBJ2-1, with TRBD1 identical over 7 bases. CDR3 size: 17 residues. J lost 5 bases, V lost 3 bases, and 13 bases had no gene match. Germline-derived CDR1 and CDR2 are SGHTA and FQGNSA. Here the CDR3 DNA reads TGTGCCAGCAGCTTTTCTGGACAGGCGACATCGAACAATGAGCAGTTCTTC. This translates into CASSFSGQATSNNEQFF. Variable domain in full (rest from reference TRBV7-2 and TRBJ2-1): GAGVSQSPSNKVTEKGKDVELRCDPISGHTALYWYRQSLGQGLEFLIYFQGNSAPDKSGLPSDRFSAERTGGSVSTLTIQRTQQEDSAVYLCASSFSGQATSNNEQFFGPGTRLTVL.

CDR3 sequence reads: CASSPSGGGTGHTEAFF. The CDR3 DNA follows: TGCGCCAGCAGCCCTTCAGGGGGAGGGACAGGGCACACTGAAGCTTTCTTT. The rearrangement joins TRBV5-1 to TRBJ1-1; 9 bases are shared with TRBD1. The CDR3 loop spans 17 amino acids. Germline V gene lookup returns CDR1 SGHRS and CDR2 YFSETQ. V dropped 4 bases and J dropped 3; count of bases not matched to a gene: 13.

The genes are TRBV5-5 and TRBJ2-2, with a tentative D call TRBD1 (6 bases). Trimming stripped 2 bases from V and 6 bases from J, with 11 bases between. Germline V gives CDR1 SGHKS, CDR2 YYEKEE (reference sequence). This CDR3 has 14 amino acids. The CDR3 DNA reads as TGTGCCAGCAGCTTAGAGACAGGACCCGGGGAGCTGTTTTTT. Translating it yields CASSLETGPGELFF.

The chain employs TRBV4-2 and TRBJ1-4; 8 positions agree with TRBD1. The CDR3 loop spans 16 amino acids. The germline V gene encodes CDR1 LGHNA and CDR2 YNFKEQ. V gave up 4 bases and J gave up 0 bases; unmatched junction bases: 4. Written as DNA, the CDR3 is TGTGCCAGCAGCCGGCAGGGGGCTTCAACTAATGAAAAACTGTTTTTT. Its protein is CASSRQGASTNEKLFF.

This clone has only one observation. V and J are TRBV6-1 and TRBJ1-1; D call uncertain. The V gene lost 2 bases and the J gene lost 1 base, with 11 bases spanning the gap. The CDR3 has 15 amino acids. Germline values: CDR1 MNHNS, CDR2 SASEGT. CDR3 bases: TGTGCCAGCAGTGAACCGAAGCCAGGGAACACTGAAGCTTTCTTT. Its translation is CASSEPKPGNTEAFF.

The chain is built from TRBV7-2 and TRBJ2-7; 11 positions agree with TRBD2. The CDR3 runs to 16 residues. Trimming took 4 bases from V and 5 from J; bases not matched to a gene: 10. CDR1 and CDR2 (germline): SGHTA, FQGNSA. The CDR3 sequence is CASSSVLTSGNDEQYF. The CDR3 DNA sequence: TGTGCCAGCAGCTCAGTCCTGACTAGCGGGAATGACGAGCAGTACTTC.

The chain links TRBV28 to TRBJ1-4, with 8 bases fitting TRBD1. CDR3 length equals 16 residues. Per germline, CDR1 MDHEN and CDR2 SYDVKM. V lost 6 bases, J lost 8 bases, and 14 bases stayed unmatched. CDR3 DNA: TGTGCCAGCAGACTCGCCTCAGGGGGCTGGGACGAAAAACTGTTTTTT. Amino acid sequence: CASRLASGGWDEKLFF. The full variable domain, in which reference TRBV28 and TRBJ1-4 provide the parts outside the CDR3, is DVKVTQSSRYLVKRTGEKVFLECVQDMDHENMFWYRQDPGLGLRLIYFSYDVKMKEKGDIPEGYSVSREKKERFSLILESASTNQTSMYLCASRLASGGWDEKLFFGSGTQLSVL.

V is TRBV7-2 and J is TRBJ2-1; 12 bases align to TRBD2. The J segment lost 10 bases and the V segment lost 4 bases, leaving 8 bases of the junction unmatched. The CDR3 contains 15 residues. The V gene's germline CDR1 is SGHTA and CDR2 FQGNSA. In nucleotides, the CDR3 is TGTGCCAGCAGCTCCTCTAGCGGGGGGGCCGGAGAGCAGTTCTTC. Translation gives CASSSSSGGAGEQFF. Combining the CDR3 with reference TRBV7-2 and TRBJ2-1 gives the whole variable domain GAGVSQSPSNKVTEKGKDVELRCDPISGHTALYWYRQSLGQGLEFLIYFQGNSAPDKSGLPSDRFSAERTGGSVSTLTIQRTQQEDSAVYLCASSSSSGGAGEQFFGPGTRLTVL.

The CDR3, as DNA: TGTGCCAGCTCACCAGGGACAGGGTTTGATGGCTACACCTTC. Amino acid sequence: CASSPGTGFDGYTF. V usage is TRBV18 and J usage is TRBJ1-2, with 9 bases identical to TRBD1. Trimming cost V 2 bases and J 6 bases; bases outside gene matches: 4. CDR1 is KGHSH, CDR2 LQKENI, per germline. CDR3 length equals 14 residues. Variable domain in full (rest from reference TRBV18 and TRBJ1-2): NAGVMQNPRHLVRRRGQEARLRCSPMKGHSHVYWYRQLPEEGLKFMVYLQKENIIDESGMPKERFSAEFPKEGPSILRIQQVVRGDSAAYFCASSPGTGFDGYTFGSGTRLTVV.

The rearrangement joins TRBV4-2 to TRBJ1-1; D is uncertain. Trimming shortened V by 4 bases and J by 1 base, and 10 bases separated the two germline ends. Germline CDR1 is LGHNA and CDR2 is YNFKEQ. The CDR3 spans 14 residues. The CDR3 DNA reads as TGTGCCAGCAGCCTAGGAGGCCCGAACACTGAAGCTTTCTTT. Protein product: CASSLGGPNTEAFF.

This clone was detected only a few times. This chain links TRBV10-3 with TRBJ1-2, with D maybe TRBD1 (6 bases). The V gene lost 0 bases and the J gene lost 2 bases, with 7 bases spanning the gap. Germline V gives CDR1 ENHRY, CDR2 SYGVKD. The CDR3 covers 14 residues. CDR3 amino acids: CAISESQGNYGYTF. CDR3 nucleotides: TGTGCCATCAGTGAGTCCCAGGGGAACTATGGCTACACCTTC.

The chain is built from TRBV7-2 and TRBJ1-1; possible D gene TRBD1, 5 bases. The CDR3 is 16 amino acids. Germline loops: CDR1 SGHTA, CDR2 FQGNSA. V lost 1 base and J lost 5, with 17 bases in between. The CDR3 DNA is TGTGCCAGCAGCTTAGAGGTGTGGGGTAGGGGTACTGAAGCTTTCTTT. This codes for CASSLEVWGRGTEAFF.

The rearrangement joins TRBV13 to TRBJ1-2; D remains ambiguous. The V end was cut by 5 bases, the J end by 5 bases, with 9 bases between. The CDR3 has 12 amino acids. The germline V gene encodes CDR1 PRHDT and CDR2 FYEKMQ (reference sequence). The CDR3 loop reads CASSQDIYGYTF. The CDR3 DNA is TGTGCCAGCAGCCAAGACATATATGGCTACACCTTC.

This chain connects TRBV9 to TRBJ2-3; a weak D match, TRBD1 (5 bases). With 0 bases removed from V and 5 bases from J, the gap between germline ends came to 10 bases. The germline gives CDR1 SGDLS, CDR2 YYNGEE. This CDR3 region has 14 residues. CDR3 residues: CASSVEQVVDTQYF. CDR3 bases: TGTGCCAGCAGCGTAGAACAGGTTGTAGATACGCAGTATTTT.

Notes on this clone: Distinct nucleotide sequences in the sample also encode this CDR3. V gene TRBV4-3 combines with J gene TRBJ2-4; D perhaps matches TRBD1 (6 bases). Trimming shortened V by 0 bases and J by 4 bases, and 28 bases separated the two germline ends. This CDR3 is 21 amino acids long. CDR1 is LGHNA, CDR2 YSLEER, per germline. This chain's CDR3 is CASSQDFGWGNQGPRKNIQYF. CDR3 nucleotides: TGCGCCAGCAGCCAAGATTTTGGCTGGGGGAATCAGGGGCCTAGAAAAAACATTCAGTACTTC.

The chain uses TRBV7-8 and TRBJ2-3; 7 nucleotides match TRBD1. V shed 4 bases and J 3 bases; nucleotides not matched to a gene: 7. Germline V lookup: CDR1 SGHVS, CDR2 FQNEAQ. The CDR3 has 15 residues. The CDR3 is CASSYRQGRTDTQYF. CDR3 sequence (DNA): TGTGCCAGCAGCTACCGACAGGGTAGAACAGATACGCAGTATTTT.

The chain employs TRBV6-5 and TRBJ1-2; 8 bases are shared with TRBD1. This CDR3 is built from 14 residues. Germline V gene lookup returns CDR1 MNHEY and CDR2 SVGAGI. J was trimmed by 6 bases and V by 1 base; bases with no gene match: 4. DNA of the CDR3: TGTGCCAGCAGTTACTTTGGGACAGGTGATGGCTACACCTTC. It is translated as CASSYFGTGDGYTF.

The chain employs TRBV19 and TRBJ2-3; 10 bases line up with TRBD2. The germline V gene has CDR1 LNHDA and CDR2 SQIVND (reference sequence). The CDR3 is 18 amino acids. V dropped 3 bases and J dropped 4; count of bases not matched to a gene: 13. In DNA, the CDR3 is TGTGCCAGTAGTATGCGGCGGGGAGCGGGGGGGCCCCCAGATACGCAGTATTTT. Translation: CASSMRRGAGGPPDTQYF.

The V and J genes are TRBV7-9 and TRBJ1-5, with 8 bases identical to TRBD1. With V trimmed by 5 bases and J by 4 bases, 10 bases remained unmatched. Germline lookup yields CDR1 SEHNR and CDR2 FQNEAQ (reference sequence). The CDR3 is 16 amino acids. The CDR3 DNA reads TGTGCCAGCAGCCGCGGGACAGGCGGGTTTAATCAGCCCCAGCATTTT. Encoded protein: CASSRGTGGFNQPQHF.

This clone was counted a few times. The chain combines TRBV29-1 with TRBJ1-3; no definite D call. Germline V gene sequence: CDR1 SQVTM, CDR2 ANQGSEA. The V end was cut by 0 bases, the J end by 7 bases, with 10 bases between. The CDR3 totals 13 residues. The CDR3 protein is CSVEEQRQNTIYF. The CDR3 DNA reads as TGCAGCGTTGAAGAACAGCGGCAGAACACCATATATTTT.

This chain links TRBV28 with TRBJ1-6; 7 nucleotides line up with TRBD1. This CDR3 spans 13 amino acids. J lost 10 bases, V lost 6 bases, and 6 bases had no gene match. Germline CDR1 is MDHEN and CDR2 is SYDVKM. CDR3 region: CASRTGTSSPLHF. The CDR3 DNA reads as TGTGCCAGCAGGACAGGGACCAGCTCACCCCTCCACTTT.

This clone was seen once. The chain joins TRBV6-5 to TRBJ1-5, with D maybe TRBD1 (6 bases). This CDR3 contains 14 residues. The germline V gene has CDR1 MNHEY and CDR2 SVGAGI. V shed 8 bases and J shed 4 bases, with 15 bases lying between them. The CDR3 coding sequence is TGTGCCAGCGCCTCAGGGGCCCAAAATCAGCCCCAGCATTTT. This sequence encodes CASASGAQNQPQHF.

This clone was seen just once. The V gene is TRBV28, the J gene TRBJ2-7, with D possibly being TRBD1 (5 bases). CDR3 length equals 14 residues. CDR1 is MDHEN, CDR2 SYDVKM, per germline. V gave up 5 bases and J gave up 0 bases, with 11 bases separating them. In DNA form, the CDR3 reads TGTGCCAGCAGTCCCCCAGGGATCTCCTACGAGCAGTACTTC. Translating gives CASSPPGISYEQYF. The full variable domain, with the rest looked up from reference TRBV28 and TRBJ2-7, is DVKVTQSSRYLVKRTGEKVFLECVQDMDHENMFWYRQDPGLGLRLIYFSYDVKMKEKGDIPEGYSVSREKKERFSLILESASTNQTSMYLCASSPPGISYEQYFGPGTRLTVT.

CDR3: CASSQAGSDWNEQFF. CDR3 sequence (DNA): TGCGCCAGCAGCCAAGCGGGGTCAGACTGGAATGAGCAGTTCTTC. The V gene is TRBV4-3, the J gene TRBJ2-1, with D maybe TRBD2 (5 bases). V shed 1 base and J shed 7 bases, with 14 bases lying between them. This CDR3 spans 15 amino acids. CDR1 and CDR2 from the germline V gene are LGHNA and YSLEER.